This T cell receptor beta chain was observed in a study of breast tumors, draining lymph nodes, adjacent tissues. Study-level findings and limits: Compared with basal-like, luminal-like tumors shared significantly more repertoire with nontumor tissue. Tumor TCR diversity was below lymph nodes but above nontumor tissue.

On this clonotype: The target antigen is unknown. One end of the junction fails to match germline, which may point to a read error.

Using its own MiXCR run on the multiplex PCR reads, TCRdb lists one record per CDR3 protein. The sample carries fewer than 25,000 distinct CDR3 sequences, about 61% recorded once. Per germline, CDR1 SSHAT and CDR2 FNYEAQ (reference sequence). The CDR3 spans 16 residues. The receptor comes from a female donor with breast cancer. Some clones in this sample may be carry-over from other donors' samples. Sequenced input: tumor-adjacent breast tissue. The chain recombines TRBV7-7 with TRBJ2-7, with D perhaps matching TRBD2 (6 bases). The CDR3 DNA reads TGTGCTAGCAGCTTTAGGGTCCCGCGGGGTGGCTACGAGCAGTACTTC. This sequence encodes CASSFRVPRGGYEQYF. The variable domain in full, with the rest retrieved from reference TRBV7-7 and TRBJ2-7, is GAGVSQSPRYKVTKRGQDVTLRCDPISSHATLYWYQQALGQGPEFLTYFNYEAQPDKSGLPSDRFSAERPEGSISTLTIQRTEQRDSAMYRCASSFRVPRGGYEQYFGPGTRLTVT.